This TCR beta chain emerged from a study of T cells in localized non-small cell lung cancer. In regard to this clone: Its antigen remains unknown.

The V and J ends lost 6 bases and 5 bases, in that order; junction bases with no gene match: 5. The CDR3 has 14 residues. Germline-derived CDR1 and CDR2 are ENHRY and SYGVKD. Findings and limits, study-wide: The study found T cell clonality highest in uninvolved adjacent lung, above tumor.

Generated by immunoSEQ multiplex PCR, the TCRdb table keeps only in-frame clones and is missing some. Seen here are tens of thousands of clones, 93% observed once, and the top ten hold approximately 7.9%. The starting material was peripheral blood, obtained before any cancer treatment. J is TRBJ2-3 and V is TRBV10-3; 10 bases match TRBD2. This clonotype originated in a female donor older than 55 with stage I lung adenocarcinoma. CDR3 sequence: CAISGTSVGDTQYF. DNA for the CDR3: TGTGCCATCAGCGGGACTAGCGTTGGAGATACGCAGTATTTT.